Sequencing of this T cell receptor (beta chain) was carried out in a study of T cells expressing NK-cell markers. Whole-study context: According to the study, TCR beta repertoires originated from sorted CD3+CD56+NKG2C+, CD3+CD56+NKG2C- and CD3+CD56-NKG2C+ T cells.

From its re-call of the 5' RACE reads, TCRdb lists each CDR3 protein once, without DNA. This sample's table has hundreds of thousands of distinct CDR3 sequences. Whole-study findings and limits: The contribution of dominant NKG2C+ clonotypes to CD8+ T cells in six donors was about 1.0-7.0%. Where a handful of donors were concerned, these clonotypes also led the CD3+CD56-NKG2C+ fraction.

Germline V gene sequence: CDR1 MNHEY, CDR2 SVGAGI. The CDR3 sequence is 15 residues long. Comments on this clonotype: Its antigen is not known.

The source of this sequence is a woman between 18 and 75 years old in good health. Input material: blood T cells: a sorted CD56 or NKG2C T cell subset, CD4+ or CD8+ T cells, or bulk PBMC T cells (not recorded which). The genes are TRBV6-5 and TRBJ2-5; absent DNA, TCRdb's TRBD1 call cannot be checked. CDR3 protein: CASSYPRTSQETQYF.